Given below is one T cell receptor beta chain in context. The data derive from a study of blood T cell repertoires in COVID-19. Study information: Samples of COVID-19 (acute and convalescent) were obtained from the United States, Italy and Spain. Nucleic acid was either cDNA or gDNA, and it came from T cells, B-cell-depleted T cells, or PBMCs.

In the source study's methods: Scientists estimated how many nucleated cells there were by amplifying reference gene primers. Profiling relied on immunoSEQ multiplex PCR, and the TCRdb table lists in-frame clones only, not all of them. The V and J calls and clone size come from that table; D and trimming were worked out from the DNA. This sample has 65,000 to 80,000 clones, with roughly 88% found just once. The germline gives CDR1 MDHEN, CDR2 SYDVKM. This CDR3 is built from 15 residues. V lost 10 bases, J lost 9 bases, and 25 bases lay in between. This receptor was identified in a man aged 65 to 85 with active or convalescent COVID-19. The specimen was peripheral blood. This rearrangement joins TRBV28 to TRBJ2-4; D may be TRBD1 (6 bases). In DNA, the CDR3 is TGTGCCACCCTCCAGGGGACCGCCAGGCGAAGCATTCAGTACTTC. It yields the protein CATLQGTARRSIQYF.